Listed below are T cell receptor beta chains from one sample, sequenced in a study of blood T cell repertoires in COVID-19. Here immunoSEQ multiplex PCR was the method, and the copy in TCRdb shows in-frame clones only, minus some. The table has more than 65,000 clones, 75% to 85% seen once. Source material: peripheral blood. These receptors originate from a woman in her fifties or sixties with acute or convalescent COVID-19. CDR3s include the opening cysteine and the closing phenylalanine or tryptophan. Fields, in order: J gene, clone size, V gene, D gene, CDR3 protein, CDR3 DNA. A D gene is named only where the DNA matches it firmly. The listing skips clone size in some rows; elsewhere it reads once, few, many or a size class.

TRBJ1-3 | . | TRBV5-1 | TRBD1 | CASSSTPGQNSGNTIYF | TGCGCCAGCAGCTCCACCCCGGGACAGAACTCTGGAAACACCATATATTTT
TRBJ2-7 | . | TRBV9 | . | CASSPVGQSYEQYF | TGTGCCAGCAGCCCCGTTGGACAGTCCTACGAGCAGTACTTC
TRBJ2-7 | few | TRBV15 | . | CATSRATGVGEQYF | TGTGCCACCAGCAGGGCGACAGGTGTTGGCGAGCAGTACTTC
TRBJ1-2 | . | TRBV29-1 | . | CSALQEMDYGYTF | TGCAGCGCCCTACAGGAGATGGACTATGGCTACACCTTC
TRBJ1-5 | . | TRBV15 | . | CATSPGARQPQHF | TGTGCCACCTCCCCAGGGGCGCGTCAGCCCCAGCATTTT
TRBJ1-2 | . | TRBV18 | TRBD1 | CASSLDRVHGYTF | TGTGCCAGCTCACTAGACAGGGTCCATGGCTACACCTTC
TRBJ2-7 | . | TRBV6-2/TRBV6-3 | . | CASSWGSGFLYEQYF | TGTGCCAGCAGTTGGGGTAGCGGTTTCCTCTACGAGCAGTACTTC
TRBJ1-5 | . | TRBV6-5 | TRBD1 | CASRVTGGGQPQHF | TGTGCCAGCAGAGTAACAGGGGGCGGCCAGCCCCAGCATTTT
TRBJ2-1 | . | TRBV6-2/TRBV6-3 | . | CASSSNTGHQLFF | TGTGCCAGCAGTTCTAATACGGGACACCAACTGTTCTTC
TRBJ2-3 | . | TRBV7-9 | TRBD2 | CASSLWGRGATDTQYF | TGTGCCAGCAGCTTGTGGGGGCGGGGGGCCACAGATACGCAGTATTTT
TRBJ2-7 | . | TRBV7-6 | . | CASSLRQALAYEQYF | TGTGCCAGCAGCTTACGACAGGCTCTAGCCTACGAGCAGTACTTC
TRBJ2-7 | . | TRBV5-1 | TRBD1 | CASSLQGTSYEQYF | TGCGCCAGCAGCCTACAGGGGACCAGCTACGAGCAGTACTTC
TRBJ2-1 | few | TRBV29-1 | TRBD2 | CSAEPWGGYNEQFF | TGCAGCGCCGAACCGTGGGGGGGGTACAATGAGCAGTTCTTC
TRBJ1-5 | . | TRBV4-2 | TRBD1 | CASSTGTGNNQPQHF | TGTGCCAGCAGCACCGGGACAGGGAACAATCAGCCCCAGCATTTT
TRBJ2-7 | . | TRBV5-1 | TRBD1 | CASSSTGTAYEQYF | TGCGCCAGCAGCTCGACAGGGACGGCCTACGAGCAGTACTTC
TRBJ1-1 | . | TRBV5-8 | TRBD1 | CASSSRDRGRNTEAFF | TGTGCCAGCAGCTCCCGGGACAGGGGGCGTAACACTGAAGCTTTCTTT
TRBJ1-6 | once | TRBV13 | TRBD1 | CASSARDRGSYNSPLHF | TGTGCCAGCAGCGCCAGGGACAGGGGTTCCTATAATTCACCCCTCCACTTT
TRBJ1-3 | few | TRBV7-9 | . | CASSLSVSGGNTIYF | TGTGCCAGCAGCTTATCGGTTTCAGGGGGAAACACCATATATTTT
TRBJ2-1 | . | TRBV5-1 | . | CASQDLPSAGNEQFF | TGCGCCAGCCAGGATCTCCCCTCCGCGGGCAATGAGCAGTTCTTC
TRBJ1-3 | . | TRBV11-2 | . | CASSLVGGLIFAGNTIYF | TGTGCCAGCAGCTTAGTAGGGGGACTAATCTTTGCTGGAAACACCATATATTTT
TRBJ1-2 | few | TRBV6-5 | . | CASSLGGSGYTF | TGTGCCAGCAGCCTAGGGGGTAGTGGCTACACCTTC
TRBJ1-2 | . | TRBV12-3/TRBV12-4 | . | CASSFGRYGYTF | TGTGCCAGCAGTTTCGGCAGGTATGGCTACACCTTC
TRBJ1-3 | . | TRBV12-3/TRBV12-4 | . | CASSLYSGNTIYF | TGTGCCAGCAGTCTCTACTCTGGAAACACCATATATTTT
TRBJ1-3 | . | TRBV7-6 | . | CASSLYSSGNTIYF | TGTGCCAGCAGCTTGTACAGCTCTGGAAACACCATATATTTT
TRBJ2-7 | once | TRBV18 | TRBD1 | CASSKTGQGTYEQYF | TGTGCCAGCTCAAAAACAGGACAGGGAACCTACGAGCAGTACTTC
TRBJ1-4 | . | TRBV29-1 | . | CSVEIPTATYEKLFF | TGCAGCGTTGAGATCCCGACAGCCACTTATGAAAAACTGTTTTTT
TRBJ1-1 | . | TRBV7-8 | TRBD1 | CASSSQGVTEAFF | TGTGCCAGCAGCTCTCAGGGGGTCACTGAAGCTTTCTTT
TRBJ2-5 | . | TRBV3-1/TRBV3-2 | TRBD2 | CASSLYKGLARGQTQYF | TGTGCCAGCAGCCTATATAAGGGACTAGCGAGAGGGCAGACCCAGTACTTC
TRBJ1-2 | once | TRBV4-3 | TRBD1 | CASSPEVGTGGRYTF | TGCGCCAGCAGCCCCGAAGTAGGAACAGGGGGTCGCTACACCTTC
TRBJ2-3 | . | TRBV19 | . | CASSFPDLTQYF | TGTGCCAGTAGCTTTCCAGATCTTACGCAGTATTTT
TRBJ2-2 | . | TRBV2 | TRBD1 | CASSIWTGGTGELFF | TGTGCCAGCAGCATTTGGACAGGGGGAACCGGGGAGCTGTTTTTT
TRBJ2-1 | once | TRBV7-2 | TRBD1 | CASSLSRGQGARNEQFF | TGTGCCAGCAGCTTATCCCGGGGACAGGGGGCGCGTAATGAGCAGTTCTTC
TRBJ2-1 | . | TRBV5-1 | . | CASSWGSSYNEQFF | TGCGCCAGCAGCTGGGGCTCCTCCTACAATGAGCAGTTCTTC
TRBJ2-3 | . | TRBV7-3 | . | CASSQRGGTQYF | TGTGCCAGCAGCCAAAGGGGAGGTACGCAGTATTTT
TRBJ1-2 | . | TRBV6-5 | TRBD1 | CASSYQRGRSYGYTF | TGTGCCAGCAGTTACCAGAGGGGGCGCAGCTATGGCTACACCTTC
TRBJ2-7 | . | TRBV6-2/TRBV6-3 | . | CASSESSRGLVWYEQYF | TGTGCCAGCAGCGAATCTTCGCGGGGCCTAGTTTGGTACGAGCAGTACTTC
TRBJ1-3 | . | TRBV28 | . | CASSRGRGRTFFNPTGNTIYF | TGTGCCAGCAGTCGGGGGAGGGGACGGACGTTCTTTAACCCAACTGGAAACACCATATATTTT
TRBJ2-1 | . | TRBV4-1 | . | CASKTQVSRGSEQFF | TGCGCCAGCAAGACCCAGGTGTCTAGGGGGAGTGAGCAGTTCTTC
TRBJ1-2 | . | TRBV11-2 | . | CASSLGRVNYGYTF | TGTGCCAGCAGCTTGGGCAGGGTGAACTATGGCTACACCTTC
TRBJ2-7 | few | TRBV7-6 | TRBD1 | CASRDTGQGSEQYF | TGTGCCAGCAGGGATACGGGACAGGGTTCCGAGCAGTACTTC
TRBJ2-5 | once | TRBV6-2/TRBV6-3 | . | CASSRPGRETQYF | TGTGCCAGCAGCCGACCGGGGAGAGAGACCCAGTACTTC
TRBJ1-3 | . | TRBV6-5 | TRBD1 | CASAKGASGNTIYF | TGTGCCAGTGCTAAGGGGGCCTCTGGAAACACCATATATTTT
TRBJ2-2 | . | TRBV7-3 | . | CASSPIGGRYTGELFF | TGTGCCAGCAGCCCCATTGGAGGTCGATACACCGGGGAGCTGTTTTTT
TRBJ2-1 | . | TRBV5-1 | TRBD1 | CASSLVPGQGNEQFF | TGCGCCAGCAGCTTGGTCCCGGGACAGGGCAATGAGCAGTTCTTC
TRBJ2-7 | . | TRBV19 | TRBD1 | CASRGQGFSEQYF | TGTGCCAGTAGGGGACAGGGGTTCAGCGAGCAGTACTTC
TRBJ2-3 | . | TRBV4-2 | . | CASSQDIGAAGWQYF | TGTGCCAGCAGCCAAGATATCGGCGCGGCGGGATGGCAGTATTTT
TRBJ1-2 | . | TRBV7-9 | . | CASSPDGEYGYTF | TGTGCCAGCAGCCCTGACGGAGAATATGGCTACACCTTC
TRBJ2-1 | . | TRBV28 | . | CASSPTDNEQFF | TGTGCCAGCAGCCCCACGGACAATGAGCAGTTCTTC
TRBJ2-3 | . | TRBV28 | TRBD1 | CASRGQGSDTQYF | TGTGCCAGCCGGGGACAGGGTTCAGATACGCAGTATTTT
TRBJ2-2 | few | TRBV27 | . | CASWMRASEQTGELFF | TGTGCCAGTTGGATGAGGGCTAGTGAACAAACCGGGGAGCTGTTTTTT
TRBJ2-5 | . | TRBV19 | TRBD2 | CASSIALAGGYQETQYF | TGTGCCAGTAGTATTGCTCTAGCGGGGGGGTACCAAGAGACCCAGTACTTC
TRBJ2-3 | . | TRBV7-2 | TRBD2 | CASSPQTSGTQYF | TGTGCCAGCAGCCCGCAGACTAGCGGTACGCAGTATTTT
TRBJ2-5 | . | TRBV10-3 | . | CAISGQNQETQYF | TGTGCCATCAGCGGACAGAACCAAGAGACCCAGTACTTC
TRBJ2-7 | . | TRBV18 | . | CASSPPPTAGEQYF | TGTGCCAGCTCACCACCGCCAACCGCGGGGGAGCAGTACTTC
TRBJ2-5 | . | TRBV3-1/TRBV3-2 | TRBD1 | CASSQSGQKQETQYF | TGTGCCAGCAGCCAATCGGGACAGAAACAAGAGACCCAGTACTTC